This T cell receptor (beta chain) was profiled in a study of blood T cells in healthy people across ages. Study-level results: Unknown CMV status may confound age-related changes in expanded clones.

This clonotype was counted between two and nine times. Its antigen is still unknown. A second about 6 to 12 cycle PCR used barcoded and J-beta primers. The template-switch adaptor was a 5' adaptor with 12 random nucleotides. It tagged each cDNA molecule. TCRdb processed the 5' RACE reads anew with MiXCR; each CDR3 protein has one entry. The data show 1.8 million or so distinct CDR3 sequences, about two fifths seen once. V dropped 5 bases and J dropped 4 bases, with 11 bases sitting between them. CDR3 length: 13 amino acids. The germline gives CDR1 MNHEY, CDR2 SVGAGI. The clonotype originates from a human donor in good health. The sequencing sample was made of blood. The chain links TRBV6-5 to TRBJ2-5, with D possibly TRBD1 on 6 matching bases. The CDR3 sequence is CASSTGYRETQYF. CDR3 DNA sequence: TGTGCCAGCAGTACAGGGTATCGAGAGACCCAGTACTTC.